Presented here are 29 T cell receptor beta chains from one specimen sequenced in a study of blood T cell repertoires in COVID-19. TCRdb's copy holds only in-frame clones and misses some; the assay was immunoSEQ multiplex PCR. The table lists about 180,000 clones, 80% to 85% of them singletons, with roughly 12% in the top ten. The material sequenced was peripheral blood. The receptors come from a woman aged 80 or over with COVID-19, enrolled during active disease.

The chain carries TRBV15 and TRBJ2-3; no reliable D call. V was clipped by 0 bases and J by 4 bases, with 5 bases between them. CDR3 size: 13 residues. The germline V gene encodes CDR1 LNHNV and CDR2 YYDKDF (reference sequence). The CDR3, as DNA: TGTGCCACCAGCAGAGATCGTCCAGATACGCAGTATTTT. Protein: CATSRDRPDTQYF.

DNA for the CDR3: TGTGCCAGTAGTTACCACGGGACAGCGGGCGCTGAAGCTTTCTTT. It is translated as CASSYHGTAGAEAFF. The chain is built from TRBV19 and TRBJ1-1, with 7 bases aligning to TRBD1. The junction had 12 bases not matched to a gene; V was cut back by 5 bases and J by 6 bases. The CDR3 has 15 amino acids. From germline, CDR1 is LNHDA and CDR2 SQIVND (reference sequence). The complete variable domain, with remaining parts taken from reference TRBV19 and TRBJ1-1, reads DGGITQSPKYLFRKEGQNVTLSCEQNLNHDAMYWYRQDPGQGLRLIYYSQIVNDFQKGDIAEGYSVSREKKESFPLTVTSAQKNPTAFYLCASSYHGTAGAEAFFGQGTRLTVV.

This clone was found once. The chain links TRBV5-1 to TRBJ2-1; TRBD1 aligns across 8 bases. The germline gives CDR1 SGHRS, CDR2 YFSETQ. The CDR3 length is 14 residues. V lost 4 bases to trimming and J lost 8 bases; unmatched junction nucleotides: 8. In DNA form, the CDR3 reads TGCGCCAGCAGCGCCTGGGACAGGTGGGATGAGCAGTTCTTC. Translating gives CASSAWDRWDEQFF.

This clone has a single count. The chain has TRBV27 and TRBJ2-3; 11 positions agree with TRBD2. CDR3 length equals 16 residues. Germline CDR1 is MNHEY and CDR2 is SMNVEV (reference sequence). V shed 5 bases and J 1 base; nucleotides not matched to a gene: 5. The CDR3 DNA reads as TGTGCCAGCAGTCCTACGGGACTAGCGGGCACAGATACGCAGTATTTT. Protein product: CASSPTGLAGTDTQYF.

This clone was counted only a few times. The CDR3 is CASSARDRRGYTF. CDR3 DNA: TGTGCCAGTAGTGCGCGGGACAGACGTGGCTACACCTTC. The V call is TRBV19, the J call TRBJ1-2; TRBD1 matches 7 bases. This CDR3 has 13 residues. Germline-derived CDR1 and CDR2 are LNHDA and SQIVND (reference sequence). The junction had 7 bases not matched to a gene; V was cut back by 5 bases and J by 7 bases.

This chain uses TRBV5-4 with TRBJ1-1; D ambiguous. The CDR3 is 14 amino acids. The V end was cut by 1 base, the J end by 1 base, with 8 bases between. Germline V gene lookup returns CDR1 SGHNT and CDR2 YYREEE (reference sequence). This chain's CDR3 is CASSLRPTNTEAFF. CDR3 in DNA: TGTGCCAGCAGCTTGCGCCCTACGAACACTGAAGCTTTCTTT. Full variable domain (missing parts from reference TRBV5-4 and TRBJ1-1): ETGVTQSPTHLIKTRGQQVTLRCSSQSGHNTVSWYQQALGQGPQFIFQYYREEENGRGNFPPRFSGLQFPNYSSELNVNALELDDSALYLCASSLRPTNTEAFFGQGTRLTVV.

The rearrangement links TRBV10-3 to TRBJ1-2, with 7 bases fitting TRBD1. The CDR3 is 12 amino acids. After removal of 10 bases from V and 6 bases from J, the junction contained 8 bases not matched to a gene. From germline, CDR1 is ENHRY and CDR2 SYGVKD. The CDR3 reads CATITGTDGYTF. CDR3 DNA sequence: TGTGCCACCATCACCGGGACAGATGGCTACACCTTC.

V gene TRBV6-1 combines with J gene TRBJ2-5; D may be TRBD2 (6 bases). Trimming took 2 bases from V and 5 from J, leaving 9 bases between them. This CDR3 has 13 amino acids. The germline V gene has CDR1 MNHNS and CDR2 SASEGT. In nucleotides, the CDR3 is TGTGCCAGCAGTGAAATCGGGGGTGAGACCCAGTACTTC. Translation: CASSEIGGETQYF.

The rearrangement uses TRBV27 and TRBJ2-7; maybe TRBD2 (6 bases). V lost 6 bases and J 5 bases, leaving 23 bases between the germline ends. This CDR3 is 16 amino acids long. Germline V gives CDR1 MNHEY, CDR2 SMNVEV (reference sequence). The DNA of the CDR3 is TGTGCCAGCAGCTTCGGAGGGACTTTCTTTGGAAACGAGCAGTACTTC. It codes for CASSFGGTFFGNEQYF.

The chain is built from TRBV11-3 and TRBJ2-7; 7 nucleotides agree with TRBD1. V shed 4 bases, J shed 3 bases, and the junction held 9 bases outside the gene matches. The CDR3 runs to 15 residues. CDR1 is SGHNT and CDR2 is YENEEA in the germline V gene. The CDR3 coding sequence is TGTGCCAGCAGCTCCAACTCCGGGACAGACTACGAGCAGTACTTC. The encoded protein is CASSSNSGTDYEQYF.

This chain joins TRBV29-1 and TRBJ2-7, with D possibly being TRBD1 (6 bases). Germline V lookup: CDR1 SQVTM, CDR2 ANQGSEA. This CDR3 has 13 amino acids. Trimming took 7 bases from V and 0 from J, leaving 13 bases between them. The CDR3 here is CSARQENSYEQYF. The CDR3 region has the DNA TGCAGCGCTCGACAGGAAAACTCCTACGAGCAGTACTTC.

The chain joins TRBV5-4 to TRBJ2-3, with TRBD2 identical over 9 bases. Germline V gene data show CDR1 as SGHNT and CDR2 as YYREEE (reference sequence). The CDR3 runs to 17 residues. The J segment lost 2 bases and the V segment lost 2 bases, leaving 9 bases of the junction unmatched. DNA for the CDR3: TGTGCCAGCAGCTTAGGCCTAGCGGGGACCAACACAGATACGCAGTATTTT. Translating gives CASSLGLAGTNTDTQYF.

The chain carries TRBV24-1 and TRBJ1-1; perhaps TRBD1 as D (6 bases). Between the trimmed V and J ends, which lost 7 bases and 1 base, there was a span of 9 bases. There are 13 residues in the CDR3. In germline, CDR1 is KGHDR, CDR2 SFDVKD. CDR3 region: CATRDRWNTEAFF. For the CDR3, the DNA is TGTGCCACCAGAGACAGGTGGAACACTGAAGCTTTCTTT.

This clone has only a few counts. The rearrangement uses TRBV2 and TRBJ2-7, with 10 bases matching TRBD1. Germline CDR1 SNHLY, CDR2 FYNNEI. V lost 7 bases and J lost 6; bases outside the gene matches: 6. The CDR3 consists of 13 residues. The CDR3 reads CASNRDRGAEQYF. The CDR3 DNA sequence: TGTGCCAGCAACCGGGACAGGGGCGCCGAGCAGTACTTC. The entire variable domain, with the rest obtained from reference TRBV2 and TRBJ2-7, is as follows: EPEVTQTPSHQVTQMGQEVILRCVPISNHLYFYWYRQILGQKVEFLVSFYNNEISEKSEIFDDQFSVERPDGSNFTLKIRSTKLEDSAMYFCASNRDRGAEQYFGPGTRLTVT.

The rearrangement joins TRBV12-5 to TRBJ2-5; D is uncertain. Trimming took 4 bases from V and 4 from J, leaving 4 bases between them. The CDR3 contains 11 residues. Germline V gives CDR1 LGHNT, CDR2 FRNRAP. The CDR3: CASGSLETQYF. Here the CDR3 DNA reads TGTGCTAGTGGTTCCCTAGAGACCCAGTACTTC.

The V call is TRBV27, the J call TRBJ2-7; 8 positions match TRBD1. Germline-derived CDR1 and CDR2 are MNHEY and SMNVEV (reference sequence). J lost 1 base, V lost 5 bases, and 10 bases had no gene match. The length of the CDR3 is 16 residues. Written as DNA, the CDR3 is TGTGCCAGCAGTCCCACCCCGGACAGGGCTTCCTACGAGCAGTACTTC. Amino acids: CASSPTPDRASYEQYF.

For this clone: Relative to the germline gene, one junction end is altered; a read error may explain this. This chain uses TRBV6-5 with TRBJ1-1, with TRBD1 matching 8 bases. This CDR3 has 14 residues. Germline lookup yields CDR1 MNHEY and CDR2 SVGAGI. The CDR3 reads CASKPDRVKTEAFF. In nucleotides, the CDR3 is TGTGCCAGCAAGCCGGACAGGGTGAAAACTGAAGCTTTCTTT.

This clone was seen at least ten times. The chain couples TRBV7-9 to TRBJ2-7; D might be TRBD1 (6 bases). V was shortened by 5 bases and J by 4 bases, with 18 bases between the two germline ends. The CDR3 has 15 amino acids. Germline assignment: CDR1 SEHNR and CDR2 FQNEAQ (reference sequence). Here the CDR3 reads CASSPTGISGYEQYF. The DNA of the CDR3 is TGTGCCAGCAGCCCAACAGGGATTAGTGGATACGAGCAGTACTTC.

The V and J genes are TRBV19 and TRBJ2-1; D perhaps matches TRBD2 (6 bases). Looked up from germline, CDR1 is LNHDA and CDR2 is SQIVND (reference sequence). V was pared by 1 base and J by 8 bases, with 9 bases between. The CDR3 is 13 amino acids. The CDR3 loop reads CASSIVGGDEQFF. CDR3 nucleotide sequence: TGTGCCAGTAGTATAGTAGGCGGGGATGAGCAGTTCTTC.

The chain uses TRBV7-2 and TRBJ2-1, with 8 bases identical to TRBD2. This CDR3 spans 17 amino acids. Unmatched junction bases numbered 11, after V lost 5 bases and J lost 2 bases. CDR1 SGHTA and CDR2 FQGNSA come from the germline V gene. The CDR3 nucleotides are TGTGCCAGCAGCCCGGCGGTACGAGCGGGGGCCTACAATGAGCAGTTCTTC. Encoded protein: CASSPAVRAGAYNEQFF.

The chain is built from TRBV11-2 and TRBJ2-2; possible D gene TRBD2, 6 bases. V was cut by 0 bases and J by 6 bases, with 11 bases left in between. The CDR3 length is 15 residues. In germline, CDR1 is SGHAT, CDR2 FQNNGV. CDR3 nucleotide sequence: TGTGCCAGCAGCTTAGACGCCCGCGGGGCCGGGGAGCTGTTTTTT. Protein product: CASSLDARGAGELFF.

This clone has just one count. J is TRBJ1-2 and V is TRBV2, with a weak D call TRBD1 (6 bases). Trimming cost V 6 bases and J 0 bases, with 14 bases left between them. CDR1 is SNHLY and CDR2 is FYNNEI in the germline V gene. CDR3 size: 15 residues. Written as DNA, the CDR3 is TGTGCCAGCAGCCTCCCCAGGGGCGCTAACTATGGCTACACCTTC. Translation gives CASSLPRGANYGYTF.

This chain joins TRBV28 and TRBJ1-1; 7 positions agree with TRBD1. J was trimmed by 4 bases and V by 1 base; bases with no gene match: 3. Germline-derived CDR1 and CDR2 are MDHEN and SYDVKM. CDR3 length: 14 amino acids. The CDR3 nucleotides read TGTGCCAGCAGTTTATCAGGGGGTCGCACTGAAGCTTTCTTT. Translating it yields CASSLSGGRTEAFF. Full variable domain (outside the CDR3, taken from reference TRBV28 and TRBJ1-1): DVKVTQSSRYLVKRTGEKVFLECVQDMDHENMFWYRQDPGLGLRLIYFSYDVKMKEKGDIPEGYSVSREKKERFSLILESASTNQTSMYLCASSLSGGRTEAFFGQGTRLTVV.

The chain is built from TRBV7-2 and TRBJ2-7; 8 bases line up with TRBD1. The CDR3 is made up of 14 amino acids. V dropped 3 bases and J dropped 5; count of bases not matched to a gene: 6. CDR1 and CDR2 from the germline V gene are SGHTA and FQGNSA. This CDR3 is CASSFGQGADEQYF. The CDR3 DNA reads as TGTGCCAGCAGCTTTGGGCAGGGGGCCGACGAGCAGTACTTC.

V usage is TRBV2 and J usage is TRBJ1-1, with 8 bases aligning to TRBD1. V lost 4 bases to trimming and J lost 4 bases; unmatched junction nucleotides: 5. Germline-derived CDR1 and CDR2 are SNHLY and FYNNEI. The CDR3 has 14 amino acids. CDR3 nucleotide sequence: TGTGCCAGCAGTGCAATCAGGGGGCTCACTGAAGCTTTCTTT. This codes for CASSAIRGLTEAFF.

This clone is a singleton in its sample. In nucleotides, the CDR3 is TGTGCCAGCAGCAACAGGGGGAGCACAGATACGCAGTATTTT. Translated: CASSNRGSTDTQYF. J is TRBJ2-3 and V is TRBV9, with TRBD1 matching 8 bases. Germline CDR1 and CDR2: SGDLS and YYNGEE. This CDR3 has 14 amino acids. V was clipped by 4 bases and J by 0 bases; unmatched bases: 1.

This clone showed up just a few times. This chain joins TRBV14 and TRBJ2-7, with 9 nucleotides matching TRBD2. J was trimmed by 2 bases and V by 4 bases; bases with no gene match: 9. Germline CDR1 SGHDN, CDR2 FVKESK. The length of the CDR3 is 16 residues. The CDR3 loop is CASSRRLAAGTYEQYF. CDR3 nucleotides: TGTGCCAGCAGCCGCCGACTAGCGGCTGGGACCTACGAGCAGTACTTC.

The chain is built from TRBV28 and TRBJ1-5; D is unclear. This CDR3 has 12 amino acids. V lost 11 bases, J lost 4 bases, and 12 bases lay in between. The germline CDR1 and CDR2 sequences are MDHEN and SYDVKM. CDR3 in DNA: TGTGCCGCGGTCGGGGTGAATCAGCCCCAGCATTTT. Its protein is CAAVGVNQPQHF.

The V gene is TRBV3-1 (or the pseudogene TRBV3-2), the J gene TRBJ1-5; D is perhaps TRBD1 (6 bases). Germline CDR1 is LGHDT and CDR2 is YNNKEL (reference sequence). Trimming shortened V by 2 bases and J by 4 bases, and 12 bases separated the two germline ends. This CDR3 region has 15 residues. CDR3 residues: CASSQKDRPNQPQHF. In DNA, the CDR3 is TGTGCCAGCAGCCAAAAGGACAGACCGAATCAGCCCCAGCATTTT.